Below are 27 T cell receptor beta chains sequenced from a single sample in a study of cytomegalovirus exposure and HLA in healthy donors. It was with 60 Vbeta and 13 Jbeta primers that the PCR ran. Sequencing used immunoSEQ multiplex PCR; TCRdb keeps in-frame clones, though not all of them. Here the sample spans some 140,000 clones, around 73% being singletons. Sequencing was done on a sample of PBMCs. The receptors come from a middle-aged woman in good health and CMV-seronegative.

CDR3 nucleotide sequence: TGTGCCAGTAGTCCCTCGTGGGGGGTTCGAAACACCATATATTTT. Its translation is CASSPSWGVRNTIYF. The chain uses TRBV19 and TRBJ1-3, with D possibly matching TRBD1 (5 bases). Trimming stripped 5 bases from V and 5 bases from J, with 16 bases between. From germline, CDR1 is LNHDA and CDR2 SQIVND (reference sequence). The CDR3 loop spans 15 amino acids.

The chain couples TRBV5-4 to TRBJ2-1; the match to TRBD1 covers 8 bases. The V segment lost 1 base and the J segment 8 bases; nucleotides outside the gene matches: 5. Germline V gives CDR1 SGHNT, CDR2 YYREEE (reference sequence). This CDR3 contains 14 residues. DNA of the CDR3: TGTGCCAGCAGCTTGCAGGGGGCAGATTATGAGCAGTTCTTC. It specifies CASSLQGADYEQFF.

Written as DNA, the CDR3 is TGTGCCAGCAGCTTATCCACCGTACAGAACACTGAAGCTTTCTTT. It specifies CASSLSTVQNTEAFF. This chain connects TRBV7-3 to TRBJ1-1; D unresolved. Germline CDR1 reads SGHTA; CDR2 reads FQGTGA. CDR3 length equals 15 residues. V was clipped by 2 bases and J by 1 base, with 11 bases between them.

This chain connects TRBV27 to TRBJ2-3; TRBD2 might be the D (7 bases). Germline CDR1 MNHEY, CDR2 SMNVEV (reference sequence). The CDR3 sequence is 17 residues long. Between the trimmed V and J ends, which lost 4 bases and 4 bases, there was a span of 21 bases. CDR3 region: CASSWVARGGGADTQYF. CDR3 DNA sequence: TGTGCCAGCAGTTGGGTCGCTAGGGGGGGAGGCGCAGATACGCAGTATTTT.

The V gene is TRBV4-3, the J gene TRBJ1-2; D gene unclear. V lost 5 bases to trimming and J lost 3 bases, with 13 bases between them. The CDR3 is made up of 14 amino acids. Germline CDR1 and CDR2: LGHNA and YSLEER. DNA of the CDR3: TGCGCCAGCAGCGATCTCCAGAAGTACTATGGCTACACCTTC. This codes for CASSDLQKYYGYTF.

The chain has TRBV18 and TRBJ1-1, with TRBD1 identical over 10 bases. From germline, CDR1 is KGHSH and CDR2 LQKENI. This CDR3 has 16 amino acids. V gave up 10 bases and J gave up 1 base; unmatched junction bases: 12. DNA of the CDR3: TGTGCCACCCAGTCCCGGACAGGGGGGGAGAACACTGAAGCTTTCTTT. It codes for CATQSRTGGENTEAFF. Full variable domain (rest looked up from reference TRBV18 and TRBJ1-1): NAGVMQNPRHLVRRRGQEARLRCSPMKGHSHVYWYRQLPEEGLKFMVYLQKENIIDESGMPKERFSAEFPKEGPSILRIQQVVRGDSAAYFCATQSRTGGENTEAFFGQGTRLTVV.

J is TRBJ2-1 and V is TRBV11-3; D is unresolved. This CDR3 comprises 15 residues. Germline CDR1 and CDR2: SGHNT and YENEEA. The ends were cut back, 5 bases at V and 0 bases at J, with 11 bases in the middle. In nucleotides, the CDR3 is TGTGCCAGCAGCCCCCAACAGAGCTCCTACAATGAGCAGTTCTTC. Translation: CASSPQQSSYNEQFF.

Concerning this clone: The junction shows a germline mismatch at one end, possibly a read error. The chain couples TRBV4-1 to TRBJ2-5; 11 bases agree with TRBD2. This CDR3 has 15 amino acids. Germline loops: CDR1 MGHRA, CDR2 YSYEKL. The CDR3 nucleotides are TGCGCCAGCAGCCATGGGACTAGCGGCCAAGGGACCCAGTACTTC. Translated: CASSHGTSGQGTQYF.

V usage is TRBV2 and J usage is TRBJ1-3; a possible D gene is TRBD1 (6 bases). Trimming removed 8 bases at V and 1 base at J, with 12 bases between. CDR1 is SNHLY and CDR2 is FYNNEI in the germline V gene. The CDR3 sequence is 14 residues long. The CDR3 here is CASGDRLSGNTIYF. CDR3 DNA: TGTGCCAGCGGCGACAGGCTATCTGGAAACACCATATATTTT.

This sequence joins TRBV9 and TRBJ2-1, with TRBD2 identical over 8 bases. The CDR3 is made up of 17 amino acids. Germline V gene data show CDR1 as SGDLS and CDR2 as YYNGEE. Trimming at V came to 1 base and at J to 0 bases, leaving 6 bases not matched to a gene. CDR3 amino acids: CASSVTGGASSYNEQFF. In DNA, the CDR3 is TGTGCCAGCAGCGTAACCGGGGGGGCGAGCTCCTACAATGAGCAGTTCTTC.

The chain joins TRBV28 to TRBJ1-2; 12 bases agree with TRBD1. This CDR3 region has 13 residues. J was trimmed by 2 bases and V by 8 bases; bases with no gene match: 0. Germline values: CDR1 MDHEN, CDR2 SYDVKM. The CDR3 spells CASGTGGNYGYTF. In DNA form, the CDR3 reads TGTGCCAGCGGGACAGGGGGCAACTATGGCTACACCTTC.

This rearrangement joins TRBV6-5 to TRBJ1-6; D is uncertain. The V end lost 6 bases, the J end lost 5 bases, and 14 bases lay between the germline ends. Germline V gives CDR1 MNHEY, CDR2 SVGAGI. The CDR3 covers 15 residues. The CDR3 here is CASRLSGWDNSPLHF. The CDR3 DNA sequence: TGTGCCAGCAGACTCTCCGGGTGGGATAATTCACCCCTCCACTTT.

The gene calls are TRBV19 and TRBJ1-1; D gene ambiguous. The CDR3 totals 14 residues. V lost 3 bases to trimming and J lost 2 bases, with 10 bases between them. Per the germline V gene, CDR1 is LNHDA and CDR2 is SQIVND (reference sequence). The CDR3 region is CASSISQVNTEAFF. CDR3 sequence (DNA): TGTGCCAGTAGTATCTCTCAGGTTAACACTGAAGCTTTCTTT.

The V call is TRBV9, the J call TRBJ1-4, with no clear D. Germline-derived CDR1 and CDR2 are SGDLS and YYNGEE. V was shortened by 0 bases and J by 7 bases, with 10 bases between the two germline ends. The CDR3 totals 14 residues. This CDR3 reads CASSVDTPGEKLFF. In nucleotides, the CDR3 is TGTGCCAGCAGCGTAGACACTCCGGGTGAAAAACTGTTTTTT.

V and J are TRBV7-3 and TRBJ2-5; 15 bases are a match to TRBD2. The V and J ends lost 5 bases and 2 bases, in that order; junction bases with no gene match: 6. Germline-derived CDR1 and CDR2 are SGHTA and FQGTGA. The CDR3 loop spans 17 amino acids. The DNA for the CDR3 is TGTGCCAGCAGCCCGGGACTAGCGGGGGGCCCTCAAGAGACCCAGTACTTC. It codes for CASSPGLAGGPQETQYF.

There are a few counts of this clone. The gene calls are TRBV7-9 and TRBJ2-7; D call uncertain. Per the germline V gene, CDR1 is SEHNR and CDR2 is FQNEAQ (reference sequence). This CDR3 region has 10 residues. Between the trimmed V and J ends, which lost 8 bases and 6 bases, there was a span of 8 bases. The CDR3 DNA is TGTGCCAGCGGCCCTAGCGAGCAGTACTTC. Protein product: CASGPSEQYF.

This CDR3 reads CASKLGTSAGELFF. Written as DNA, the CDR3 is TGTGCCAGCAAACTAGGGACTAGCGCCGGGGAGCTGTTTTTT. The rearrangement uses TRBV7-2 and TRBJ2-2; 10 nucleotides align to TRBD2. CDR3 length: 14 residues. Trimming cost V 7 bases and J 6 bases; bases outside gene matches: 5. The V gene's germline CDR1 is SGHTA and CDR2 FQGNSA.

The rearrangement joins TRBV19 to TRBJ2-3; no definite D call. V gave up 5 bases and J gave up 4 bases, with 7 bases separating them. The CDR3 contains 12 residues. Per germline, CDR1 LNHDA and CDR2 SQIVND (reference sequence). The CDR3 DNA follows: TGTGCCAGTAGTTCCTCTTCAGATACGCAGTATTTT. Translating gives CASSSSSDTQYF.

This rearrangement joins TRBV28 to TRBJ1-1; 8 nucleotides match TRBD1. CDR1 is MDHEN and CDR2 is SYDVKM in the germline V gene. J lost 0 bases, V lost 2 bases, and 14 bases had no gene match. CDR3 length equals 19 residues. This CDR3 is CASSLARFRGRRLNTEAFF. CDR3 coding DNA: TGTGCCAGCAGTTTAGCCCGGTTCAGGGGGCGAAGATTGAACACTGAAGCTTTCTTT.

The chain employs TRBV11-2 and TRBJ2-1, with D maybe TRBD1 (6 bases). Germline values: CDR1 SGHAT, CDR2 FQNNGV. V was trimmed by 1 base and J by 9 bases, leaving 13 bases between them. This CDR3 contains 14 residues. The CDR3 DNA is TGTGCCAGCAGCTTAGTTGGGCCAGGGGTTGAGCAGTTCTTC. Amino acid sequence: CASSLVGPGVEQFF.

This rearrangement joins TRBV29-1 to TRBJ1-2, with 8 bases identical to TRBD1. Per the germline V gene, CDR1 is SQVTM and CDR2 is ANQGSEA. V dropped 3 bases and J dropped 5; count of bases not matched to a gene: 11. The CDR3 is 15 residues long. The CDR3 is CSVESLGQGYYGYTF. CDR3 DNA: TGCAGCGTTGAGAGTCTCGGACAGGGATATTATGGCTACACCTTC.

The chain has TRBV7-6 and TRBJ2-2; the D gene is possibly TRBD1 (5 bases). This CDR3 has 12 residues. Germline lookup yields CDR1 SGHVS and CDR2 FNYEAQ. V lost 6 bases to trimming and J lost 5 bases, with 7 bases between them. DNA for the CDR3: TGTGCCAGCAGGGGGCCTACCGGGGAGCTGTTTTTT. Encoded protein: CASRGPTGELFF.

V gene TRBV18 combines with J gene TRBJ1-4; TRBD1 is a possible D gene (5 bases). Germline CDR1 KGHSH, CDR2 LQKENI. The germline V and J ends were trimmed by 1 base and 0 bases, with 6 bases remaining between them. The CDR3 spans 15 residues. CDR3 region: CASSPRTPTNEKLFF. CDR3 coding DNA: TGTGCCAGCTCACCACGGACACCAACTAATGAAAAACTGTTTTTT.

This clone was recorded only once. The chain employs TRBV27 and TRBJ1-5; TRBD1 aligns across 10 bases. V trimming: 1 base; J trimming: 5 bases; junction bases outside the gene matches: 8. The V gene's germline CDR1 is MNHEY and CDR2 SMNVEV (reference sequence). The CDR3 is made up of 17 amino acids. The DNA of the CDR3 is TGTGCCAGCAGTTTATTGACTCCGGACAGGGGGGATCAGCCCCAGCATTTT. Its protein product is CASSLLTPDRGDQPQHF.

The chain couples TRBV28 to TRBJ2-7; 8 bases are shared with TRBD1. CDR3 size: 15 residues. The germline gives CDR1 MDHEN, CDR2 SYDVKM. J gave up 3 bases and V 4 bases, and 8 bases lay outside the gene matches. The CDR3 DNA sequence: TGTGCCAGCAGTTCCCAACAGGGGGACATCTACGAGCAGTACTTC. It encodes CASSSQQGDIYEQYF.

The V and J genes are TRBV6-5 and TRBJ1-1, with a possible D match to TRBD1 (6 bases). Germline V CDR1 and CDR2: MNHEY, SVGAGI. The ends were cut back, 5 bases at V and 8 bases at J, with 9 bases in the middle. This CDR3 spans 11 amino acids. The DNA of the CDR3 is TGTGCCAGCAGTCAGGGGACAGAAGCTTTCTTT. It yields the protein CASSQGTEAFF.

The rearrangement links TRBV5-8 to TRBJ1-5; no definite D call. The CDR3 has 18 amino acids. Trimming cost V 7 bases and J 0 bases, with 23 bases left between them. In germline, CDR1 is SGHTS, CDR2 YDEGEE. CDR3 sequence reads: CASHFVGRGLDSNQPQHF. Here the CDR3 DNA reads TGTGCCAGCCACTTCGTGGGCAGAGGGCTCGATAGCAATCAGCCCCAGCATTTT.